The entry below describes one TCR beta chain. Its antigen is not identified. The sample comes from a study of OX40 agonist ivuxolimab in advanced cancers. Per the germline V gene, CDR1 is MGHRA and CDR2 is YSYEKL. There are 16 residues in the CDR3. V lost 0 bases, J lost 8 bases, and 19 bases lay in between. Libraries were prepared by immunoSEQ multiplex PCR; TCRdb keeps only in-frame clonotypes and omits some of them. The data show around 59,000 clones, roughly nine tenths seen once. The study's findings and limits: Among expanded peripheral T cells, antigen specificity went undetermined.

The TCR comes from an adult with an advanced solid tumor such as melanoma, head and neck, liver or kidney cancer. This specimen was CD4+ or CD8+ T cells sorted from blood, taken in a trial of the OX40 agonist ivuxolimab. The chain uses TRBV4-1 and TRBJ1-2; D gene ambiguous. CDR3 bases: TGCGCCAGCAGCCAAGATCTGGCTGGGGTAGGGAGAGGCTACACCTTC. Amino acids: CASSQDLAGVGRGYTF.